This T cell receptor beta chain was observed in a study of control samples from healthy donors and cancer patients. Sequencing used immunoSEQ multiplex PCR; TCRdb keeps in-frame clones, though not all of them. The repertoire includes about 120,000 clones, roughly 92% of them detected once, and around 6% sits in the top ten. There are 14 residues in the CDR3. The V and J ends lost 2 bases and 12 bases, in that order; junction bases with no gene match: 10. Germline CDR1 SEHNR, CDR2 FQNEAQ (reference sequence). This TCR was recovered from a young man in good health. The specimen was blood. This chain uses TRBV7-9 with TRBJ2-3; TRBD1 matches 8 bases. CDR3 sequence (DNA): TGTGCCAGCAGCTTATTATCTGGACAGGGAGGTCAGTATTTT. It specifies CASSLLSGQGGQYF.